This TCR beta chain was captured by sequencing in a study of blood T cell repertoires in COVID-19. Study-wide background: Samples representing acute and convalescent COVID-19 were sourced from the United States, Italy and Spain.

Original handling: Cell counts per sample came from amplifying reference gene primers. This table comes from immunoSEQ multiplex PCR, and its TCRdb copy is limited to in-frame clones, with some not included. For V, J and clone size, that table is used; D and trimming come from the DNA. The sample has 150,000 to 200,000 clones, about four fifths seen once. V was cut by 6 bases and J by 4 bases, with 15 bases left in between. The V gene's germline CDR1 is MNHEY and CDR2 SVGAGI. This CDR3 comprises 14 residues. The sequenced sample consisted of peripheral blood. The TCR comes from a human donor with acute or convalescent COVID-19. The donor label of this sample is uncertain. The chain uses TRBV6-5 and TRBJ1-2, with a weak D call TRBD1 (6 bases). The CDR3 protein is CASSQTGIPYGYTF. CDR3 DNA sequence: TGTGCCAGCAGCCAAACAGGGATCCCCTATGGCTACACCTTC.